This T cell receptor (beta chain) was identified during a study of blood T cell repertoires in COVID-19. For the study at large: PBMCs, B-cell-depleted T cells, or T cells provided the cDNA or gDNA that made up the material.

Germline CDR1 and CDR2: SGHTA and FQGNSA. V shed 3 bases and J shed 0 bases, with 9 bases lying between them. This CDR3 has 15 amino acids. Across over 20 US areas, participants ranged in age from about 18 to 90 years. Authors' methods: For nucleated cells, counts were estimated from reference gene primer amplification. Profiled with immunoSEQ multiplex PCR; TCRdb holds only in-frame clones, not every one. That table gives V, J and clone size, and the DNA gave D and trimming. The table records fewer than 350,000 clones, 65% to 90% of them present only once. The chain links TRBV7-2 to TRBJ1-3; D unresolved. The sample consisted of PBMCs or T cells enriched from blood (not recorded which). This TCR derives from a middle-aged woman with acute COVID-19. CDR3 protein: CASSFMLSSGNTIYF. The CDR3 bases are TGTGCCAGCAGCTTCATGTTGAGCTCTGGAAACACCATATATTTT.